This T cell receptor beta chain was captured in a study of CD8+ T cells in alopecia areata. Isolated RNA was reverse transcribed into cDNA used as the sequencing template. Clones were sequenced by immunoSEQ multiplex PCR, and TCRdb holds only the in-frame ones, with some missing. The sample lists some 200,000 clones, less than 50% occurring once. The germline V gene encodes CDR1 MNHEY and CDR2 SMNVEV (reference sequence). Trimming stripped 1 base from V and 0 bases from J, with 7 bases between. There are 15 residues in the CDR3. This clone came up once. Stated treatment: oral pan-JAK inhibitor, 5-10 mg twice daily.

Sequences were derived from CD4+ T cells sorted from blood, sampled at roughly week 38, from a patient treated with tofacitinib. The chain links TRBV27 to TRBJ1-5; perhaps TRBD1 as D (6 bases). This receptor was taken from a human donor with alopecia areata. CDR3 nucleotides: TGTGCCAGCAGTTTATACAGGGATAGCAATCAGCCCCAGCATTTT. Translated, it gives CASSLYRDSNQPQHF.